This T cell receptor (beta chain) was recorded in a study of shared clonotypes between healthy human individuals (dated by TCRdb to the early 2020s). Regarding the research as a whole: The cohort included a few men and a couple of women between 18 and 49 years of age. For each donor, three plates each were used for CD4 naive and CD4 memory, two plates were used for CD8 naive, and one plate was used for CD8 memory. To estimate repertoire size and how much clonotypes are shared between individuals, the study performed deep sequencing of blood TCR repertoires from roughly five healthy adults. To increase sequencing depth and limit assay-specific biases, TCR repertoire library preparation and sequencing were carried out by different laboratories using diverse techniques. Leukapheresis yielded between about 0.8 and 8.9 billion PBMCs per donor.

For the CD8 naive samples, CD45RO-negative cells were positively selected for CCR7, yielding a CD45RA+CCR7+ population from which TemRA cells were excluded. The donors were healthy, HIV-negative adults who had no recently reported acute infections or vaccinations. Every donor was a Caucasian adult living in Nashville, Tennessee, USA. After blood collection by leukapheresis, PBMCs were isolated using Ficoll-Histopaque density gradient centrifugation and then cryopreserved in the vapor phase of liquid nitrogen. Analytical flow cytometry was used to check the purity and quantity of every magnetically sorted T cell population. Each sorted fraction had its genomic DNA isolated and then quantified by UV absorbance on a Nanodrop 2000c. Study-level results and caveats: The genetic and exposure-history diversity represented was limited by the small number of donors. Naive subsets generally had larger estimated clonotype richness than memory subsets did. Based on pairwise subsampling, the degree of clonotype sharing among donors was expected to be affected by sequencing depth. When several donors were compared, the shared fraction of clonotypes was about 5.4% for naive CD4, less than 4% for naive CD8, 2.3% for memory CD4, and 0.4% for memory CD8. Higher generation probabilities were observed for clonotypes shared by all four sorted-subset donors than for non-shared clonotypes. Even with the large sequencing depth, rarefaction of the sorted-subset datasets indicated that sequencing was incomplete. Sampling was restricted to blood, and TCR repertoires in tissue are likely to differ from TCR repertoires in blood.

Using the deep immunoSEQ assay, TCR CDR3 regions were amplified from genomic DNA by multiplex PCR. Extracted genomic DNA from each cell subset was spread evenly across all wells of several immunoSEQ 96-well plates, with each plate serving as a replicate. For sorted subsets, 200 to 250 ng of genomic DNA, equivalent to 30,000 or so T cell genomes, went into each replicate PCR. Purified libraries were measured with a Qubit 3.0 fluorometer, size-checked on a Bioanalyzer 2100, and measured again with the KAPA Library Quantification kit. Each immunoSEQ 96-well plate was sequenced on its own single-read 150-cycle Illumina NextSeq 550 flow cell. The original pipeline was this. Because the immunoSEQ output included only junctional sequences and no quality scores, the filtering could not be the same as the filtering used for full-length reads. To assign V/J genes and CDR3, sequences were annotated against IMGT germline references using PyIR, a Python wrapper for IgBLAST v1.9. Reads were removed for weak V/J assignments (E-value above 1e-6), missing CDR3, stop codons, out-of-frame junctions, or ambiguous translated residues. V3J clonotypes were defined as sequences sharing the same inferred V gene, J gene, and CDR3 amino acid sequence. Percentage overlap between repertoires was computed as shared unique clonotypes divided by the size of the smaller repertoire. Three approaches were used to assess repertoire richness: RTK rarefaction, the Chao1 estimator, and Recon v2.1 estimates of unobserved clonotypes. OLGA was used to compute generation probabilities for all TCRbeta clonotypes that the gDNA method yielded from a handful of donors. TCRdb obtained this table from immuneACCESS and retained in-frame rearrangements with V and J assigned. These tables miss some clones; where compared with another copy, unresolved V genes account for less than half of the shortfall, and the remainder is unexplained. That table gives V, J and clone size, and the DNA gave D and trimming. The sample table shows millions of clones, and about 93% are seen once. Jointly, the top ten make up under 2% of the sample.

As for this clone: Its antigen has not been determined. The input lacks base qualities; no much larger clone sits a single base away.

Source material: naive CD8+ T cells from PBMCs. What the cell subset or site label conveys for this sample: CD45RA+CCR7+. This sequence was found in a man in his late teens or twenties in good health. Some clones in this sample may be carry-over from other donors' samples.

The CDR3 loop reads CASSFGLYYTGELFF. The nucleotide sequence is TGTGCCAGCAGTTTCGGTCTGTACTACACCGGGGAGCTGTTTTTT. The chain is made from TRBV27 and TRBJ2-2; no confident D gene assignment can be made. V is clipped by 3 bases and J by 3 bases, and the sequence between their germline boundaries is 11 bases long. The CDR3 has 15 amino acids, counting the end cysteine and phenylalanine. Here the CDR3 DNA is all that survives: 45 bases in frame from base 1. According to the germline V gene (reference sequence), CDR1 reads MNHEY and CDR2 reads SMNVEV.